This T cell receptor (beta chain) was recovered during a study of shared clonotypes between healthy human individuals. Findings and limits, study-wide: Non-shared clonotypes had lower generation probabilities than those shared by all four donors.

In the case of this clone: The antigen is not known.

The study drew its donors from healthy HIV-negative adults without recent acute infections or vaccinations. The V gene lost 6 bases and the J gene lost 2 bases, with 8 bases spanning the gap. Per the germline V gene, CDR1 is SGHTA and CDR2 is FQGNSA. CDR3 length: 13 residues. Profiled with immunoSEQ multiplex PCR; TCRdb holds only in-frame clones, not every one. This table has 500,000 to 550,000 clones, 90% to 97% appearing once. The sequence was collected from a woman aged 30 to 39 in good health. V gene TRBV7-2 combines with J gene TRBJ2-1; D remains unclear. Sample: naive CD4+ T cells sorted from blood. Subset here: CD45RA+ positively selected. The CDR3 DNA sequence: TGTGCCAGCAGGCGCGCGCCCTACAATGAGCAGTTCTTC. Translating gives CASRRAPYNEQFF. Together with reference TRBV7-2 and TRBJ2-1, the CDR3 gives the full variable domain: GAGVSQSPSNKVTEKGKDVELRCDPISGHTALYWYRQSLGQGLEFLIYFQGNSAPDKSGLPSDRFSAERTGGSVSTLTIQRTQQEDSAVYLCASRRAPYNEQFFGPGTRLTVL.